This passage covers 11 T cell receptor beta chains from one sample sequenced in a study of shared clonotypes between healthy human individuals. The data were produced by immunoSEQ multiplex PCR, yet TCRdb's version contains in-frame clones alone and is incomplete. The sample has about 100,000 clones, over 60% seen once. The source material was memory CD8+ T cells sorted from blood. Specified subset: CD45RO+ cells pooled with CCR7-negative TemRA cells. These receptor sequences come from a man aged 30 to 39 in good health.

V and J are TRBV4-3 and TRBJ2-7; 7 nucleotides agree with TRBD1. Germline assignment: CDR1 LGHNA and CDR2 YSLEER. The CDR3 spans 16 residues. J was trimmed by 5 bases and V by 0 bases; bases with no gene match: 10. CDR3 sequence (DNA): TGCGCCAGCAGCCAAGACTGGACAGGCAGGGTCGACGAGCAGTACTTC. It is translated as CASSQDWTGRVDEQYF.

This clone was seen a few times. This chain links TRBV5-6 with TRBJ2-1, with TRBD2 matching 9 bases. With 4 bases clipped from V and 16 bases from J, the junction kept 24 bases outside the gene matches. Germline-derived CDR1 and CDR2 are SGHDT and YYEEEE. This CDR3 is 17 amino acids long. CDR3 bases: TGTGCCAGCAGCATTCGCGTTGGGGTAGCGGGAGAGAAAATGGGTTTCTTC. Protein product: CASSIRVGVAGEKMGFF.

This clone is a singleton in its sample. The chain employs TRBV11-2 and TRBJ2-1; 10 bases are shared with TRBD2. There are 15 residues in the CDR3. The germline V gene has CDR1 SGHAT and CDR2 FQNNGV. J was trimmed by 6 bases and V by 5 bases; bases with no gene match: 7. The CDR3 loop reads CASSPLAGPANEQFF. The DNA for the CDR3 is TGTGCCAGCAGCCCACTAGCGGGACCGGCCAATGAGCAGTTCTTC.

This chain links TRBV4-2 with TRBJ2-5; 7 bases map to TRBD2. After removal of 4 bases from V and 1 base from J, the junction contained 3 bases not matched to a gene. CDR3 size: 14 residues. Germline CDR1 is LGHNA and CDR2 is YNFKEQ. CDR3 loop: CASSPGGTQETQYF. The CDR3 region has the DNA TGTGCCAGCAGCCCCGGGGGGACCCAAGAGACCCAGTACTTC.

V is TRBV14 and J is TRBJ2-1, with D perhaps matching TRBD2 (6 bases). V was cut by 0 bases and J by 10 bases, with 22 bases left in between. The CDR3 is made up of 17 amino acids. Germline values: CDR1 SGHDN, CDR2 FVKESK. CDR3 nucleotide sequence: TGTGCCAGCAGCCAAGAAGGAAAGGGACTGAACCTTCGGGAGCAGTTCTTC. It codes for CASSQEGKGLNLREQFF.

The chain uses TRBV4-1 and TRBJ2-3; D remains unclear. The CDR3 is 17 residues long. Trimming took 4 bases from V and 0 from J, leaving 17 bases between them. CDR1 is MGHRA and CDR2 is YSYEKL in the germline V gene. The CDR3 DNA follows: TGCGCCAGCAGCCCCCGCGGTCCGGCGACTAGCACAGATACGCAGTATTTT. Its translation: CASSPRGPATSTDTQYF.

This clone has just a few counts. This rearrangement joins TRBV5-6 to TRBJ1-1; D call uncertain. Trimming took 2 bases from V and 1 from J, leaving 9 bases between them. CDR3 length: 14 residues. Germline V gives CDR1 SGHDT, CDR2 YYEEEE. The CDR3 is CASSFKVKNTEAFF. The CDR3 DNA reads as TGTGCCAGCAGCTTCAAAGTCAAGAACACTGAAGCTTTCTTT.

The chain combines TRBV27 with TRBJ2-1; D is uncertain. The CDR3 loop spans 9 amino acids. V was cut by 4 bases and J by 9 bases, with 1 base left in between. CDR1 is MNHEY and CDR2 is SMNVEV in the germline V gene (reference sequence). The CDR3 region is CASSSEQFF. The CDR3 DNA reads TGTGCCAGCAGTTCTGAGCAGTTCTTC.

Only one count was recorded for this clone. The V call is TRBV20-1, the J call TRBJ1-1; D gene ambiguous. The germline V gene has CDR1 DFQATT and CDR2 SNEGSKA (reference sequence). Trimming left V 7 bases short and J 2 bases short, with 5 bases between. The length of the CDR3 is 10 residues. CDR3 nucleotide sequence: TGCAGTGTTGCCAACACTGAAGCTTTCTTT. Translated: CSVANTEAFF.

The CDR3 nucleotides read TGTGCCAGCAGCGTATCGGGCAGTAGCAATCAGCCCCAGCATTTT. Amino acid sequence: CASSVSGSSNQPQHF. The J gene is TRBJ1-5, the V gene TRBV9; D is ambiguous. The germline CDR1 and CDR2 sequences are SGDLS and YYNGEE. The CDR3 covers 15 residues. V lost 1 base, J lost 0 bases, and 8 bases lay in between.

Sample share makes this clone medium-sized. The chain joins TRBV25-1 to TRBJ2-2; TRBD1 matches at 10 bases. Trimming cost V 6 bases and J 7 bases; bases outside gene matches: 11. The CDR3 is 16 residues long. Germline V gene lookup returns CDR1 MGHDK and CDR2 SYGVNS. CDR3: CASRDGTGEQGGELFF. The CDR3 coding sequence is TGTGCCAGCAGAGACGGGACAGGGGAGCAGGGCGGGGAGCTGTTTTTT.